This TCR beta chain is from a study of T cells in Graves' hyperthyroidism and ophthalmopathy. Study results and limitations: For ophthalmopathy, model prediction preceded onset by a median roughly 6.5 months.

This CDR3 is built from 13 residues. Between the trimmed V and J ends, which lost 7 bases and 0 bases, there was a span of 10 bases. Looked up from germline, CDR1 is DFQATT and CDR2 is SNEGSKA (reference sequence). An absence of ophthalmopathy progression within 18 months meant stable Graves' hyperthyroidism. TCR beta CDR3 sequences were amplified from RNA transcripts. The study used the HTBI primer set for a first-round RT-PCR of the TCR CDR3. A single record per CDR3 protein comes from TCRdb applying MiXCR to the multiplex PCR reads. The sample has over 700,000 distinct CDR3 sequences, approximately 40% seen once. As regards this clonotype: Its antigen is unknown.

Specimen: blood. The sequence was obtained from a young man with Graves' hyperthyroidism. The V gene is TRBV20-1, the J gene TRBJ1-3; maybe TRBD1 (5 bases). In DNA form, the CDR3 reads TGCAGTGTTCCACAGGACTCTGGAAACACCATATATTTT. It yields the protein CSVPQDSGNTIYF.